This T cell receptor (beta chain) comes out of a study of CD4 T cells in relation to SARS-CoV-2 and coronaviruses. In the case of this clone: The antigen is not known.

CDR1 ENHRY and CDR2 SYGVKD come from the germline V gene. V lost 4 bases and J lost 5, with 11 bases in between. The CDR3 has 14 residues. Using immunoSEQ multiplex PCR, the repertoire was profiled, and TCRdb retains in-frame clones only, with some absent. The data contain more than 15,000 clones, 70% to 80% of them seen just once; the ten biggest clones take up approximately 10%. CD4+ T cells from unexposed donors were obtained before the COVID-19 pandemic (2011-2018). CD4+ T cells were isolated from the cells after more than 8 days of culture. This TCR derives from a human donor in good health. The chain couples TRBV10-3 to TRBJ2-2; D unresolved. The specimen was CD4+ T cells from PBMCs, cultured in vitro. DNA for the CDR3: TGTGCCATCAGTGTTGAGCCGGAAACCGGGGAGCTGTTTTTT. This sequence encodes CAISVEPETGELFF.